This entry lists 17 T cell receptor beta chains sequenced from one sample in a study of graft-versus-host responses after intestinal transplantation. The table came from immunoSEQ multiplex PCR; TCRdb's copy has only in-frame clones and leaves some out. The sample has about 15,000 clones; more than 25% are singletons. The sequences come from alloreactive CD4+ T cells from a mixed lymphocyte reaction culture, collected before intestinal transplant. The subset here: CFSE-low proliferating T cells sorted from approximately six-day pre-transplant mixed lymphocyte reaction (GvH or HvG direction). These receptors all stem from a human patient who received an intestinal transplant.

This sequence joins TRBV18 and TRBJ2-5, with 8 bases that match TRBD2. The germline V gene encodes CDR1 KGHSH and CDR2 LQKENI. J lost 5 bases, V lost 3 bases, and 8 bases had no gene match. The CDR3 consists of 15 residues. The CDR3 DNA reads as TGTGCCAGCTCACCTAACACTAGCGGAGGGGAGACCCAGTACTTC. Encoded protein: CASSPNTSGGETQYF.

This sequence joins TRBV5-1 and TRBJ1-2; possible D gene TRBD1, 5 bases. This CDR3 spans 14 amino acids. The ends were cut back, 4 bases at V and 4 bases at J, with 14 bases in the middle. In germline, CDR1 is SGHRS, CDR2 YFSETQ. The CDR3 region is CASSRGRGGYGYTF. Here the CDR3 DNA reads TGCGCCAGCAGCCGAGGGAGGGGCGGCTATGGCTACACCTTC.

This clone was counted a few times. V gene TRBV9 combines with J gene TRBJ2-6, with 7 bases fitting TRBD1. V lost 3 bases, J lost 1 base, and 1 base stayed unmatched. Germline V lookup: CDR1 SGDLS, CDR2 YYNGEE. CDR3 length: 15 residues. The CDR3 loop reads CASSAGGSGANVLTF. The CDR3 region has the DNA TGTGCCAGCAGCGCAGGGGGATCTGGGGCCAACGTCCTGACTTTC.

This sequence joins TRBV18 and TRBJ2-5; no clear D gene. Germline V gene lookup returns CDR1 KGHSH and CDR2 LQKENI. The CDR3 covers 14 residues. V lost 3 bases and J 3 bases, leaving 11 bases between the germline ends. CDR3 DNA sequence: TGTGCCAGCTCACCCGGCCTTATAGAAGAGACCCAGTACTTC. Residues: CASSPGLIEETQYF.

V is TRBV10-3 and J is TRBJ2-5, with D tentatively TRBD1 or TRBD2 (6 bases each). V lost 2 bases to trimming and J lost 4 bases, with 14 bases between them. The CDR3 consists of 15 residues. The germline CDR1 and CDR2 sequences are ENHRY and SYGVKD. In DNA form, the CDR3 reads TGTGCCATCAGTGAGGGGGGCGCCGGGGGAGAGACCCAGTACTTC. It is translated as CAISEGGAGGETQYF.

This clone is labeled as medium-sized. The J gene is TRBJ2-7, the V gene TRBV6-1, with D perhaps TRBD1 or TRBD2 (6 bases each). Germline V gives CDR1 MNHNS, CDR2 SASEGT. The CDR3 sequence is 13 residues long. V lost 4 bases, J lost 6 bases, and 13 bases lay in between. CDR3 nucleotides: TGTGCCAGCAGTGTTGGGGGGCAAACCGAGCAGTACTTC. This gives the protein CASSVGGQTEQYF.

The chain carries TRBV21-1 and TRBJ1-2. TRBV21-1 is listed as a pseudogene. The CDR3 is 16 amino acids. CDR3 loop: CASSKRGGRVNYGYTF. The CDR3 DNA is TGTGCCAGCAGCAAAAGGGGGGGGAGAGTTAACTATGGCTACACCTTC.

The rearrangement links TRBV4-2 to TRBJ2-1, with 11 bases lining up with TRBD1. V was clipped by 3 bases and J by 3 bases; unmatched bases: 1. The CDR3 runs to 15 residues. Looked up from germline, CDR1 is LGHNA and CDR2 is YNFKEQ. The CDR3 coding sequence is TGTGCCAGCAGCCAGGGGACAGGGGGCTACAATGAGCAGTTCTTC. This codes for CASSQGTGGYNEQFF.

V and J are TRBV10-2 and TRBJ1-2; 7 positions agree with TRBD1. The CDR3 has 15 residues. Germline CDR1 reads WSHSY; CDR2 reads SAAADI. V was clipped by 6 bases and J by 3 bases; unmatched bases: 10. For the CDR3, the DNA is TGCGCCAGCAGCCCCCCGAGCAGGGGGGACTATGGCTACACCTTC. Its protein product is CASSPPSRGDYGYTF.

This clone was counted only a few times. The rearrangement links TRBV2 to TRBJ2-7, with 12 positions matching TRBD2. The V gene end was trimmed by 6 bases and the J gene end by 1 base; junction bases not matched to a gene: 13. Germline-derived CDR1 and CDR2 are SNHLY and FYNNEI. The CDR3 contains 18 residues. DNA of the CDR3: TGTGCCAGCAGGAAAAGGCTAGCGGGGGGGCAGTTTTCCTACGAGCAGTACTTC. Translation gives CASRKRLAGGQFSYEQYF.

The chain recombines TRBV27 with TRBJ2-5; 7 nucleotides match TRBD2. The DNA end favors TRBJ2-7, so the J call may be wrong. The CDR3 sequence is 15 residues long. Looked up from germline, CDR1 is MNHEY and CDR2 is SMNVEV (reference sequence). CDR3 coding DNA: TGTGCCAGCAGTCCCTGGACTAGGGGTTCCTACGAGCAGTACTTC. The encoded protein is CASSPWTRGSYEQYF.

Judged by abundance, this clone is medium-sized (0.01 to 0.1%). The genes are TRBV11-2 and TRBJ2-7; D possibly corresponds to TRBD2 (7 bases). The ends were cut back, 1 base at V and 6 bases at J, with 19 bases in the middle. The CDR3 is 16 residues long. The germline gives CDR1 SGHAT, CDR2 FQNNGV. The CDR3 region has the DNA TGTGCCAGCAGCTTAGTTCGGGGGGCTCGAGAACGCGAGCAGTACTTC. It is translated as CASSLVRGAREREQYF. Variable domain in full (rest from reference TRBV11-2 and TRBJ2-7): EAGVAQSPRYKIIEKRQSVAFWCNPISGHATLYWYQQILGQGPKLLIQFQNNGVVDDSQLPKDRFSAERLKGVDSTLKIQPAKLEDSAVYLCASSLVRGAREREQYFGPGTRLTVT.

There are a few counts of this clone. The gene calls are TRBV7-9 and TRBJ1-1; no reliable D call. Trimming removed 6 bases from V and 0 bases from J, with 5 bases in between. The CDR3 contains 12 residues. Looked up from germline, CDR1 is SEHNR and CDR2 is FQNEAQ (reference sequence). Here the CDR3 DNA reads TGTGCCAGCAGGCGGGTGAACACTGAAGCTTTCTTT. Translated: CASRRVNTEAFF.

This clone was detected a few times. The genes are TRBV9 and TRBJ2-7; D unclear. CDR1 SGDLS and CDR2 YYNGEE come from the germline V gene. CDR3 size: 13 residues. The V end lost 4 bases, the J end lost 7 bases, and 15 bases lay between the germline ends. This chain's CDR3 is CASSPTPEGEQYF. DNA for the CDR3: TGTGCCAGCAGCCCCACACCGGAAGGGGAGCAGTACTTC.

The count of this clone is one. The rearrangement uses TRBV10-3 and TRBJ2-5; D remains unclear. This CDR3 has 12 amino acids. The V gene's germline CDR1 is ENHRY and CDR2 SYGVKD. Trimming left V 7 bases short and J 2 bases short, with 8 bases between. This CDR3 reads CAIKSTQETQYF. For the CDR3, the DNA is TGTGCCATCAAGTCCACTCAAGAGACCCAGTACTTC.

DNA for the CDR3: TGTGCCAGCAGCCCGACCCTAGTAGACCAAGAGACCCAGTACTTC. Translation gives CASSPTLVDQETQYF. The chain carries TRBV9 and TRBJ2-5; unclear D gene. V lost 4 bases to trimming and J lost 0 bases, with 13 bases between them. The CDR3 is 15 residues long. CDR1 and CDR2 from the germline V gene are SGDLS and YYNGEE.

This clone has a handful of counts. The chain employs TRBV5-5 and TRBJ1-5, with TRBD1 as a possible D gene (5 bases). V lost 4 bases and J lost 8, with 19 bases in between. CDR3 length: 15 amino acids. In germline, CDR1 is SGHKS, CDR2 YYEKEE (reference sequence). CDR3 nucleotides: TGTGCCAGCAGCAGGGGAGGCAGGGTTTTAGAGCCCCAGCATTTT. Encoded protein: CASSRGGRVLEPQHF.